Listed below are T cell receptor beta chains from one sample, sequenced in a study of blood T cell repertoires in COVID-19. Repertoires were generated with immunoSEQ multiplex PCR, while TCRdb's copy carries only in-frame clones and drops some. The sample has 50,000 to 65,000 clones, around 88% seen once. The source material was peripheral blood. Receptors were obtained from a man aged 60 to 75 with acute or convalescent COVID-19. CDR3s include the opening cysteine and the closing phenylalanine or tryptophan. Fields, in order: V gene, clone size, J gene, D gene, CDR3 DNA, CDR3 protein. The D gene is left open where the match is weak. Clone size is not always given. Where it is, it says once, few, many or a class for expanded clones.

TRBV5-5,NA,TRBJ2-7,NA,TGTGCCAGCAGCTTGAACAACGAGCAGTACTTC,CASSLNNEQYF
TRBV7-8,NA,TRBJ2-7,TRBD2,TGTGCCAGCAGCTCCACTAGCGGGAGGCTCTACGAGCAGTACTTC,CASSSTSGRLYEQYF
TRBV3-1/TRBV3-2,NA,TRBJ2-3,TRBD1,TGTGCCAGCAGCCAAGGGGAGGGGACAGGGTTAGACTATGGCACAGATACGCAGTATTTT,CASSQGEGTGLDYGTDTQYF
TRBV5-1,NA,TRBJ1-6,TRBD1,TGCGCCAGCACGGGACAGGGGCAAAATTCACCCCTCCACTTT,CASTGQGQNSPLHF
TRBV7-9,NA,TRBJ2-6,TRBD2,TGTGCCAGCAGCTTCCCGGGAGGGGCCTCTGGGGCCAACGTCCTGACTTTC,CASSFPGGASGANVLTF
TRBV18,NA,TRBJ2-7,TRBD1,TGTGCCAGCTCACAAAAAGGCAGGGGGTTCGCCTACGAGCAGTACTTC,CASSQKGRGFAYEQYF
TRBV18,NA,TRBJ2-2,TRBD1,TGTGCCAGCTCAGGGACAGGGGTCGACACCGGGGAGCTGTTTTTT,CASSGTGVDTGELFF
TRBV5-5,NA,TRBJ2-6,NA,TGTGCCAGCAGCCTCGGGGGTGGGGCCAACGTCCTGACTTTC,CASSLGGGANVLTF
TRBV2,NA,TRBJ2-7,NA,TGTGCCAGTAGGAACAGGGCCCCCTCCTACGAGCAGTACTTC,CASRNRAPSYEQYF
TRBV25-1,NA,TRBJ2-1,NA,TGTGCCAGCAGTGAATTATTGCGCGATGAGCAGTTCTTC,CASSELLRDEQFF
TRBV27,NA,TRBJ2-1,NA,TGTGCCAGCAGTTTATCGCCCGGGACAAATTACAATGAGCAGTTCTTC,CASSLSPGTNYNEQFF
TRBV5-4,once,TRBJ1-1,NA,TGTGCCAGCAGCTTGAGCGGGGCCAACACTGAAGCTTTCTTT,CASSLSGANTEAFF
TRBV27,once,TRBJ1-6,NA,TGTGCCAGCAGTTTAGTCTGGGGGGGGGCTCCGGAGAATTCACCCCTCCACTTT,CASSLVWGGAPENSPLHF
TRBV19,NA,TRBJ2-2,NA,TGTGCCAGTAGTATAGTGGTGGGGCACACGAACACCGGGGAGCTGTTTTTT,CASSIVVGHTNTGELFF
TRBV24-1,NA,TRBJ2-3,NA,TGTGCCACCAGTGATTTGAGGACAGTTGATACGCAGTATTTT,CATSDLRTVDTQYF
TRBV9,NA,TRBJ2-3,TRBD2,TGTGCCAGCAGCGTAGCGGGAGGGCACGCAGATACGCAGTATTTT,CASSVAGGHADTQYF
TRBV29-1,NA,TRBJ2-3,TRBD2,TGCAGCGTTGAACGCAGCGGGGGTAGCACAGATACGCAGTATTTT,CSVERSGGSTDTQYF
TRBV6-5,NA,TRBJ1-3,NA,TGTGCCAGCATCTCGGGGGGGGCCCCTGGAAACACCATATATTTT,CASISGGAPGNTIYF
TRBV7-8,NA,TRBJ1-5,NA,TGTGCCAGCAGCGCGACAGGTCTTAAGACCCAGCATTTT,CASSATGLKTQHF
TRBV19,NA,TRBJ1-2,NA,TGTGCCAGTAGCCATAACTATGGCTACACCTTC,CASSHNYGYTF
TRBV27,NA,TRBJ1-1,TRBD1,TGTGCCAGCAGTTTTCTACCATCAAGACAGGGGAACACTGAAGCTTTCTTT,CASSFLPSRQGNTEAFF
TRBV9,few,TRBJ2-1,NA,TGTGCCAGCAGCGTAGCCAGTCACAATGAGCAGTTCTTC,CASSVASHNEQFF
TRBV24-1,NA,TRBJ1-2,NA,TGTGCCACCAGTGATCCCCCTTATGGCTACACCTTC,CATSDPPYGYTF
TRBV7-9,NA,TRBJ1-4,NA,TGTGCCAGCAGCTTATCCTCGGGAACTAATGAAAAACTGTTTTTT,CASSLSSGTNEKLFF
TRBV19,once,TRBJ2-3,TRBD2,TGTGCCAGTAGCCAAACTAGCGGGAGCCCAGATACGCAGTATTTT,CASSQTSGSPDTQYF
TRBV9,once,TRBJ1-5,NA,TGTGCCAGCAGCGTAGGAGGTAGCCCCAATCAGCCCCAGCATTTT,CASSVGGSPNQPQHF
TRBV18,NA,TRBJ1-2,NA,TGTGCCAGCTCCCAGCGCGGGGAGTATGGCTACACCTTC,CASSQRGEYGYTF
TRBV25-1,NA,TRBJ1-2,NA,TGTGCCAGCAGTGAATCTAGATTCGGAGGAGCTAACTATGGCTACACCTTC,CASSESRFGGANYGYTF
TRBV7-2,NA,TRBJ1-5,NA,TGTGCCAGCAGCTTAGAGGGGCCCGATTTAGGGCCCCAGCATTTT,CASSLEGPDLGPQHF
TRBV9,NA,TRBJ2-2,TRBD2,TGTGCCAGCAGCCCTGCGGGGGGGGGCACCGGGGAGCTGTTTTTT,CASSPAGGGTGELFF
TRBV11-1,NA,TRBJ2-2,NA,TGTGCCAGCAGCCCGCGACAGATTATTGCGGCCGGGGAGCTGTTTTTT,CASSPRQIIAAGELFF
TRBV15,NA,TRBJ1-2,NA,TGTGCCACCAGCAGAGATGTGGGGGGCTATGGCTACACCTTC,CATSRDVGGYGYTF
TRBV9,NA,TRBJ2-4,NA,TGTGCCAGCAGCGTAGCGGCGGGAGCCAAAAACATTCAGTACTTC,CASSVAAGAKNIQYF
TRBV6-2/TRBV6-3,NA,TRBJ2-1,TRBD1,TGTGCCAGCAGTCTCGGACAGGGGACCTGGGGAGAGCAGTTCTTC,CASSLGQGTWGEQFF
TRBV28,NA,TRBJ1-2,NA,TGTGCCAGCGCCACCCCGGGAGAGGGCTACACCTTC,CASATPGEGYTF
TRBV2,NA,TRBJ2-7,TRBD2,TGTGCCAGCAGTCCCAGATGGCGGGAGTTGAGCGAGCAGTACTTC,CASSPRWRELSEQYF
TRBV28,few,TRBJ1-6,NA,TGTGCCAGCAGTCCACAGGGAAGGGCGATTTCACCCCTCCACTTT,CASSPQGRAISPLHF
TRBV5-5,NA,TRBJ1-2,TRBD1,TGTGCCAGCAGCTTGGCCGGGACAGTTGGCTACACCTTC,CASSLAGTVGYTF
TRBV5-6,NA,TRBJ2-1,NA,TGTGCCAGCACCAATTACAATGAGCAGTTCTTC,CASTNYNEQFF
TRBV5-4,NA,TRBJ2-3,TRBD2,TGTGCCAGCAGCTTGTCCAGCGGGAGTGGGGCAGATACGCAGTATTTT,CASSLSSGSGADTQYF
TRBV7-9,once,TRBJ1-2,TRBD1,TGTGCCAGCAGCTCGGGGACAGATTATGGCTACACCTTC,CASSSGTDYGYTF
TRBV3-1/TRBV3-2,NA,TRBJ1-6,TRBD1,TGTGCCAGCAGCCAAGGAAGGGGGCGCGGGAATTCACCCCTCCACTTT,CASSQGRGRGNSPLHF
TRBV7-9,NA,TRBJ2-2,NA,TGTGCCAGCAGCTTAGGTACTAGCATCACCGGGGAGCTGTTTTTT,CASSLGTSITGELFF
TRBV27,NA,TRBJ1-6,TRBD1,TGTGCCAGCAGTCGCGGACAGGGGATTAATTCACCCCTCCACTTT,CASSRGQGINSPLHF
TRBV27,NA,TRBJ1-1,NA,TGTGCCAGCAGAAATTACAGGGAATACTCTGAAGCTTTCTTT,CASRNYREYSEAFF
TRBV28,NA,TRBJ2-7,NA,TGTGCCAGCAGTTTAGGAACGGACACCTACGAGCAGTACTTC,CASSLGTDTYEQYF
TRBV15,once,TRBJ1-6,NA,TGTGCCACCAGCAGAGATCGGGGGATCTCACCCCTCCACTTT,CATSRDRGISPLHF
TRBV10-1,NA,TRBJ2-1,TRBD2,TGCGCCAGCAGCGAGGGAGGGATCTACAATGAGCAGTTCTTC,CASSEGGIYNEQFF